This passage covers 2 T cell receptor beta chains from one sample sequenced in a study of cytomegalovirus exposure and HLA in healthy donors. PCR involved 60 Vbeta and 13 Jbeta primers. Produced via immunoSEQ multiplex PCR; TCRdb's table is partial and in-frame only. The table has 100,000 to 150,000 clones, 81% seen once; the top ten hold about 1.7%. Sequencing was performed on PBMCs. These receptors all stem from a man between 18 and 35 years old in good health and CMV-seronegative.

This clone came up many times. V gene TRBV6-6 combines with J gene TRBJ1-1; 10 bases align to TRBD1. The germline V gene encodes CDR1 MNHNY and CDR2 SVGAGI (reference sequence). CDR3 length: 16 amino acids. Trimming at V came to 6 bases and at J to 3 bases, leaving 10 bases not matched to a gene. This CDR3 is CASRTGTGATYTEAFF. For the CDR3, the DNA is TGTGCCAGCAGGACCGGGACAGGGGCTACCTACACTGAAGCTTTCTTT.

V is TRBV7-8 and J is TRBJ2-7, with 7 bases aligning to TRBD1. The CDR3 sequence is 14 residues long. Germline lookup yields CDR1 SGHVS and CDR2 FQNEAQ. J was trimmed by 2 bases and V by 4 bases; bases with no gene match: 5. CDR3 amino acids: CASSYRQGTYEQYF. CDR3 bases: TGTGCCAGCAGCTATAGACAGGGTACCTACGAGCAGTACTTC.